The clone carrying this TCR beta chain has a handful of counts. Construction of TCR beta libraries relied on iRepertoire HTBI primers and on Arm-PCR targeting CDR3 regions. TCRdb re-analysed the multiplex PCR reads in MiXCR, keeping a single row per CDR3 protein. This sample has 400,000 to 550,000 distinct CDR3 sequences, with around 15% found just once. These data belong to a study of regulatory T cells in long-lasting Graves disease. Time point here: newly diagnosed GD, antithyroid drugs for less than 3 months. With RNA extracted from PBMCs as input, the TCR library was made. CDR1 is SGHTA, CDR2 FQGTGA, per germline. The CDR3 loop spans 15 amino acids. V dropped 1 base and J dropped 2 bases, with 11 bases sitting between them. Separately, the same data were catalogued under a study of T cells in Graves' hyperthyroidism and ophthalmopathy. As that study records: Patients having uncontrolled infection, another autoimmune disease, pregnancy or lactation were not included.

This sequence was found in a woman aged 25 to 45 with Graves disease. The genes are TRBV7-3 and TRBJ2-5, with D maybe TRBD1 (7 bases). The sample was peripheral blood mononuclear cells (PBMCs), taken at new diagnosis, from a patient treated with antithyroid drugs. CDR3 in amino acids: CASSLNAGGQETQYF. As DNA, the CDR3 is TGTGCCAGCAGCTTAAACGCAGGGGGGCAAGAGACCCAGTACTTC.